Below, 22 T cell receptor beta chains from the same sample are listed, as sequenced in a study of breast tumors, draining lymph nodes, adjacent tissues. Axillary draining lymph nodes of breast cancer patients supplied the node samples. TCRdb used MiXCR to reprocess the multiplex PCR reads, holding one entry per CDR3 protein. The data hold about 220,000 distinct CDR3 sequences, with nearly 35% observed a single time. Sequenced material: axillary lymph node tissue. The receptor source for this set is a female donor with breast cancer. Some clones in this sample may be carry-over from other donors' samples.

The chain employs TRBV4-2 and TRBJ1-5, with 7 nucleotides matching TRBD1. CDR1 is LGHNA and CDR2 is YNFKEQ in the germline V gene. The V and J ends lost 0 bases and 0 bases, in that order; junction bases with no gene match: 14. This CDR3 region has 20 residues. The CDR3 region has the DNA TGTGCCAGCAGCCAAGAAAGACTCGGTCACAGGGGATATAGCAATCAGCCCCAGCATTTT. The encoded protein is CASSQERLGHRGYSNQPQHF.

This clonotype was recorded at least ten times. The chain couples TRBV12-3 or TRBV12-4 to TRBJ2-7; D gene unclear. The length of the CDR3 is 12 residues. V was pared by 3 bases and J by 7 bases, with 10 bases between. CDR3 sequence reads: CASSFSEVEQYF. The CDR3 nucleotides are TGTGCCAGCAGTTTCAGTGAGGTGGAGCAGTACTTC.

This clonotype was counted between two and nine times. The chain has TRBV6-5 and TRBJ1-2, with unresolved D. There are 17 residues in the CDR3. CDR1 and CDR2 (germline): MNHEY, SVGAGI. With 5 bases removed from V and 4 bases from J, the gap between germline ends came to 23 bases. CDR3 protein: CASSHARQLNSGYGYTF. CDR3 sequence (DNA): TGTGCCAGCAGTCACGCCCGTCAACTAAATTCTGGCTATGGCTACACCTTC.

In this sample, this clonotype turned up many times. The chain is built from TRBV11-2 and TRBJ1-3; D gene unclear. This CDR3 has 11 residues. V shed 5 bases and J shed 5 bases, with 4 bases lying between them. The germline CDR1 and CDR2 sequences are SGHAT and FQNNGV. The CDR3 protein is CASSGRNTIYF. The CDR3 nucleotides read TGTGCCAGCAGCGGGAGAAACACCATATATTTT. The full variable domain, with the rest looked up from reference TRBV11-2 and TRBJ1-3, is EAGVAQSPRYKIIEKRQSVAFWCNPISGHATLYWYQQILGQGPKLLIQFQNNGVVDDSQLPKDRFSAERLKGVDSTLKIQPAKLEDSAVYLCASSGRNTIYFGEGSWLTVV.

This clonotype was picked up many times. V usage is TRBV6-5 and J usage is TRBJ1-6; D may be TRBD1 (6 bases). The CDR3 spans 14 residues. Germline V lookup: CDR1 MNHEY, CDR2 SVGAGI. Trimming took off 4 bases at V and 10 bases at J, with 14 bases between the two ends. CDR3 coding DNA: TGTGCCAGCAGTTCCAACAGGGTGAGCTCACCCCTCCACTTT. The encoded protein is CASSSNRVSSPLHF.

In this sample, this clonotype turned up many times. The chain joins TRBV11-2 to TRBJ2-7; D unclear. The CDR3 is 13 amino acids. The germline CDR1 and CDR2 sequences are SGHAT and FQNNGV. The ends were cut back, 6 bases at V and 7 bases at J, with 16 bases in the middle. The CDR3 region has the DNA TGTGCCAGCAGTCGGCAGGCCCCTAGGGAGCAGTACTTC. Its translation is CASSRQAPREQYF.

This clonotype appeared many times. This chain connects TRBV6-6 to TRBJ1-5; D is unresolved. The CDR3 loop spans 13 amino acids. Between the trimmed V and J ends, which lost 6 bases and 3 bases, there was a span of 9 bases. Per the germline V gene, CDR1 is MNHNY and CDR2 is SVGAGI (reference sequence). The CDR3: CASRRNPNQPQHF. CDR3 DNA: TGTGCCAGCAGAAGAAACCCCAATCAGCCCCAGCATTTT.

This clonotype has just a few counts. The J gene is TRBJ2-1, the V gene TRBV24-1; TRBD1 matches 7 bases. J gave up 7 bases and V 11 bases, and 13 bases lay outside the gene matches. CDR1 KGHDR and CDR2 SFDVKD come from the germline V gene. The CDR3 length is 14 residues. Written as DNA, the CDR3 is TGTGCCAGCGGCGTCAGACAGGGCCGGAATGAGCAGTTCTTC. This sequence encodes CASGVRQGRNEQFF.

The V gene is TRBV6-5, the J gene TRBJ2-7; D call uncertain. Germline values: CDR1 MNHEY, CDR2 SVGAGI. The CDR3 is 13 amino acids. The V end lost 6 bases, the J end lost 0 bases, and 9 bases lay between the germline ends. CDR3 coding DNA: TGTGCCAGCAGACACGGAAGCTCCTACGAGCAGTACTTC. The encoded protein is CASRHGSSYEQYF.

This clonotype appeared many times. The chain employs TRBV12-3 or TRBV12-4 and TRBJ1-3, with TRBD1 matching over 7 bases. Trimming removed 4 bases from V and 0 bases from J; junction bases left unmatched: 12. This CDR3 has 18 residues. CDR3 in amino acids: CASSSPDRVGYSGNTIYF. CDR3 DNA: TGTGCCAGCAGTTCCCCAGACAGGGTTGGGTACTCTGGAAACACCATATATTTT.

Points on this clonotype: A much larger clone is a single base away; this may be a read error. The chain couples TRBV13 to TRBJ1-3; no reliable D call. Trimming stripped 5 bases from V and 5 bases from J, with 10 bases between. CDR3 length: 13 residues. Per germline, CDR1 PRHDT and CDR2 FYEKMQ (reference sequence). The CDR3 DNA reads TGTGCCAGCAGCCCACCCCCCCGAAACACCATATATTTT. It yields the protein CASSPPPRNTIYF.

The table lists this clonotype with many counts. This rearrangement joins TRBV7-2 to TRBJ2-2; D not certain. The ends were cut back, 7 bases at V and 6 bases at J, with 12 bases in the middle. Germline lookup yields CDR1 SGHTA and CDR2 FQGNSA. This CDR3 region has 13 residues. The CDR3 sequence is CASISGVSGELFF. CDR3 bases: TGTGCCAGCATAAGTGGCGTGTCCGGGGAGCTGTTTTTT.

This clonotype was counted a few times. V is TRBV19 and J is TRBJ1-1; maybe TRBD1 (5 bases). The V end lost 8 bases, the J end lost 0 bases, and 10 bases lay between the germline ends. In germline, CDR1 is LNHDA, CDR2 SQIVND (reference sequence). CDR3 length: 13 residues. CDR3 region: CASGTSMNTEAFF. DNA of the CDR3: TGTGCCAGTGGGACCTCCATGAACACTGAAGCTTTCTTT.

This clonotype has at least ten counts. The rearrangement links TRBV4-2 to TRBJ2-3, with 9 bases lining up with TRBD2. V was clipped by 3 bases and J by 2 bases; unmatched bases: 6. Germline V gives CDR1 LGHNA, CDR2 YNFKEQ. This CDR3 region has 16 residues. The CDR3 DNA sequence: TGTGCCAGCAGCCAGGAGACTAGCGGCTCCACAGATACGCAGTATTTT. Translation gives CASSQETSGSTDTQYF.

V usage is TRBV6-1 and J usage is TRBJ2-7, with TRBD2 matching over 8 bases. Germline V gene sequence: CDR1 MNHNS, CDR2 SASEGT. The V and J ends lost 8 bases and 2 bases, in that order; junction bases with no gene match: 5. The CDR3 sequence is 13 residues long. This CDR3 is CASGIAGTYEQYF. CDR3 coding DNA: TGTGCCAGCGGCATAGCGGGAACCTACGAGCAGTACTTC.

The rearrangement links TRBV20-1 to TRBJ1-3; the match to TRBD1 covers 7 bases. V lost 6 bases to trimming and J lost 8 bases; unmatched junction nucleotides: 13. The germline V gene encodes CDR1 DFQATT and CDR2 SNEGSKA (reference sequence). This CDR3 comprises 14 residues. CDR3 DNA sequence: TGCAGTGCCCAGGACAGGAGCTATGGCTACACCATATATTTT. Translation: CSAQDRSYGYTIYF.

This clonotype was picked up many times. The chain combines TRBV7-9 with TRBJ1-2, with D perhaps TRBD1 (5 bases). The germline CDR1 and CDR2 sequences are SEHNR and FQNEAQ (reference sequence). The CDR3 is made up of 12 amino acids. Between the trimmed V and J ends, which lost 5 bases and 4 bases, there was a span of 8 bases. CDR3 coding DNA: TGTGCCAGCAGCCCCGGGACCTATGGCTACACCTTC. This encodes CASSPGTYGYTF.

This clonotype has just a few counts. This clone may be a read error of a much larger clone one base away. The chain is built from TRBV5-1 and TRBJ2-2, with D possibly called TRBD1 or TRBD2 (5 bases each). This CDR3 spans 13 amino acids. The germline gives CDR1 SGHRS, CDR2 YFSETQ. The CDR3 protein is CASSSGITGDLFF. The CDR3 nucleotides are TGCGCCAGCAGCTCAGGGATTACCGGGGACCTGTTTTTT.

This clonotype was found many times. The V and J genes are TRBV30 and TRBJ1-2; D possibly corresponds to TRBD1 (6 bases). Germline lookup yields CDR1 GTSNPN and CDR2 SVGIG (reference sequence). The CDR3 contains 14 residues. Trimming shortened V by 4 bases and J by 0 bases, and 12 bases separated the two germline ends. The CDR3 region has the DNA TGTGCCTGGACCAGAGGGGGAGCTAACTATGGCTACACCTTC. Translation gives CAWTRGGANYGYTF.

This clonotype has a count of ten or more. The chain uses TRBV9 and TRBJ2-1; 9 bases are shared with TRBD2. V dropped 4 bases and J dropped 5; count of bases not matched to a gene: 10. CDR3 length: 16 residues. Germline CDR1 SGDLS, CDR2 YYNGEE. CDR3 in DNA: TGTGCCAGCAGCCCCCGGAATAGCGGGAGAAACAATGAGCAGTTCTTC. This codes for CASSPRNSGRNNEQFF. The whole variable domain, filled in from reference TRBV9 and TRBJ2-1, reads DSGVTQTPKHLITATGQRVTLRCSPRSGDLSVYWYQQSLDQGLQFLIQYYNGEERAKGNILERFSAQQFPDLHSELNLSSLELGDSALYFCASSPRNSGRNNEQFFGPGTRLTVL.

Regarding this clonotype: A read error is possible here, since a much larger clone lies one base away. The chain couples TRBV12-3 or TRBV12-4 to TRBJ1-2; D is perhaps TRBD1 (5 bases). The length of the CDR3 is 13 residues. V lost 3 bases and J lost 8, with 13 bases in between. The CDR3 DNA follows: TGTGCCAGCAGTTTCCTAGGGACTGAGGGCTACACCTTC. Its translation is CASSFLGTEGYTF.

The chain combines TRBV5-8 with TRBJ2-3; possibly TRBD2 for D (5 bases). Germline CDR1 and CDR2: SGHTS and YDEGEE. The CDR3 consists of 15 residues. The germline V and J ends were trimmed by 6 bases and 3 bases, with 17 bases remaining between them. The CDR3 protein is CASTPRRGLTDTQYF. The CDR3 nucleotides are TGTGCCAGCACCCCCCGTCGAGGGCTTACAGATACGCAGTATTTT.